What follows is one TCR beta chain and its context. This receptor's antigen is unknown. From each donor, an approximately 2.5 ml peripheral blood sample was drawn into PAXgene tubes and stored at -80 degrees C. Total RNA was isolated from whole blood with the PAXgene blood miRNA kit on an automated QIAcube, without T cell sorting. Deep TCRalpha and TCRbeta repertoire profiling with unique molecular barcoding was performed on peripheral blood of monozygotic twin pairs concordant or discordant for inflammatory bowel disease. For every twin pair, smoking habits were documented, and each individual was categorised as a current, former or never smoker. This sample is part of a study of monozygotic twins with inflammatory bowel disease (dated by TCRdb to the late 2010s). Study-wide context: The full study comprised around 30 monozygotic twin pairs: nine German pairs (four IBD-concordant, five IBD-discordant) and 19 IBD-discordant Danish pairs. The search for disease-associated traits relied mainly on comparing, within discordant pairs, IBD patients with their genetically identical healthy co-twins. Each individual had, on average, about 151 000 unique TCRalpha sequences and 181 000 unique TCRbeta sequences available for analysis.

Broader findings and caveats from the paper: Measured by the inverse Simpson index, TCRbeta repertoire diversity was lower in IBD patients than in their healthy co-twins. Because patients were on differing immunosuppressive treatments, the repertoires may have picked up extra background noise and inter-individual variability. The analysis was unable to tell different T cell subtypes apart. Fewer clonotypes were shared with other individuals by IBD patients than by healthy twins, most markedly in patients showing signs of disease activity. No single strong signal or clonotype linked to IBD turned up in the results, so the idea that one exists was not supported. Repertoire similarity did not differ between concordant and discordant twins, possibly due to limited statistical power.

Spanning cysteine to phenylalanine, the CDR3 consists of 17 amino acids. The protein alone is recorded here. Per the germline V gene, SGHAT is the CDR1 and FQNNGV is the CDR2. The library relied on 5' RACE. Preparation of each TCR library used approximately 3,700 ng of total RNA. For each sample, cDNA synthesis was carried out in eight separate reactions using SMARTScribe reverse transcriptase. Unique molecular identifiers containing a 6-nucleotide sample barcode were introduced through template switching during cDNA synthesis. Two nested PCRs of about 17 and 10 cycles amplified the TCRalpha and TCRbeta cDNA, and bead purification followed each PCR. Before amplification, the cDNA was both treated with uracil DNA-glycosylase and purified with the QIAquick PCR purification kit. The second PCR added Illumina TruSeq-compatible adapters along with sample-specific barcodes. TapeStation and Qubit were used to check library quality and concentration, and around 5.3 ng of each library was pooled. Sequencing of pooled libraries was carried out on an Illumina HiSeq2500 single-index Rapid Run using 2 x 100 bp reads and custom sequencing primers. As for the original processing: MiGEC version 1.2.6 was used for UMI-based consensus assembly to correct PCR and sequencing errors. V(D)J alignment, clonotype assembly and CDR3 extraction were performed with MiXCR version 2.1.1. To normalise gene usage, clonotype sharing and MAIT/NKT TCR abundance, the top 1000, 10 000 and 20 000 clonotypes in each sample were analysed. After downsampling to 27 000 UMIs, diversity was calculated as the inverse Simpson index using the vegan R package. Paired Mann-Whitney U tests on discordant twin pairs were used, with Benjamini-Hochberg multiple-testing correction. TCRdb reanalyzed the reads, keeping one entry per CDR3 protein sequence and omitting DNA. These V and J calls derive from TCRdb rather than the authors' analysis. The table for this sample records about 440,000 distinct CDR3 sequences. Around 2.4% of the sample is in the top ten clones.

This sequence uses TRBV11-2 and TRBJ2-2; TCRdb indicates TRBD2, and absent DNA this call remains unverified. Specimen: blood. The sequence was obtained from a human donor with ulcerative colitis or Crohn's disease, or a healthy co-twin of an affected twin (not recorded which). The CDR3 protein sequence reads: CASSPRGSGTPTGELFF.